The subject of this entry is one T cell receptor beta chain. What it binds is not known. This record comes from a study of T-cell memory formation after mild COVID-19. Germline CDR1 is SGDLS and CDR2 is YYNGEE. The CDR3 is made up of 14 amino acids. The V segment lost 3 bases and the J segment 5 bases; nucleotides outside the gene matches: 4. Each CDR3 protein gets one entry after TCRdb re-called the 5' RACE reads with MiXCR. The repertoire holds about 340,000 distinct CDR3 sequences, with roughly 15% as singletons. Study-wide findings and caveats: Contracting CD4+ clones lay largely in CM and EM, with CD8+ ones residing in EMRA. That cross-reactive memory joined was suggested by some responding clones appearing in pre-infection memory. Later expanders leaned toward CD4+, whereas clones contracting from day 15 to 85 were balanced CD4/CD8. Second-wave clones peaking on day 37 lacked confirmed SARS-CoV-2 specificity.

The clonotype comes from a man aged 18 to 35 who had mild COVID-19 (a few samples of this study predate the infection). Cell type and time point are not known. Sequencing was carried out using PBMCs or a T cell subset sorted from them (not recorded which). V is TRBV9 and J is TRBJ2-7, with TRBD1 matching 11 bases. Here the CDR3 DNA reads TGTGCCAGCAGCGCCCGGGACAGGGGGGACGAGCAGTACGTC. This translates into CASSARDRGDEQYV.